The 32 T cell receptor beta chains in this list originate from one sample, sequenced in a study of cytomegalovirus exposure and HLA in healthy donors. The PCR was carried out with 60 Vbeta primers and 13 Jbeta primers. TCRdb's table, derived via immunoSEQ multiplex PCR, lists solely in-frame clones and lacks some. Of 150,000 to 200,000 clones detected, around 84% appear once; the ten largest clones hold under 8%. Material for sequencing was PBMCs. The receptors shown here come from a man between 50 and 59 years old in good health and CMV-seropositive.

This sequence joins TRBV5-1 and TRBJ2-7, with D unclear. CDR1 is SGHRS, CDR2 YFSETQ, per germline. V lost 0 bases, J lost 1 base, and 8 bases lay in between. This CDR3 is built from 14 residues. For the CDR3, the DNA is TGCGCCAGCAGCTTGGGTCACCTATCCTACGAGCAGTACTTC. This gives the protein CASSLGHLSYEQYF. Variable domain in full (rest from reference TRBV5-1 and TRBJ2-7): KAGVTQTPRYLIKTRGQQVTLSCSPISGHRSVSWYQQTPGQGLQFLFEYFSETQRNKGNFPGRFSGRQFSNSRSEMNVSTLELGDSALYLCASSLGHLSYEQYFGPGTRLTVT.

V is TRBV10-2 and J is TRBJ2-2; TRBD1 matches 7 bases. The CDR3 runs 15 residues. Trimming cost V 7 bases and J 1 base; bases outside gene matches: 6. Germline V lookup: CDR1 WSHSY, CDR2 SAAADI. CDR3 nucleotides: TGCGCCAGCACCGACAGGGTGGGGAACACCGGGGAGCTGTTTTTT. As protein: CASTDRVGNTGELFF.

The rearrangement uses TRBV25-1 and TRBJ2-1; TRBD1 agrees at 9 bases. CDR3 length: 16 amino acids. V shed 4 bases, J shed 1 base, and the junction held 5 bases outside the gene matches. Germline lookup yields CDR1 MGHDK and CDR2 SYGVNS. The CDR3 loop reads CASSGKTGGSYNEQFF. For the CDR3, the DNA is TGTGCCAGCAGTGGGAAGACAGGGGGTTCCTACAATGAGCAGTTCTTC.

This chain uses TRBV18 with TRBJ1-5; 9 bases are a match to TRBD1. With V trimmed by 3 bases and J by 5 bases, 2 bases remained unmatched. Germline V gene sequence: CDR1 KGHSH, CDR2 LQKENI. The CDR3 spans 14 residues. The CDR3: CASSPGTGYQPQHF. In DNA form, the CDR3 reads TGTGCCAGCTCACCCGGGACAGGGTATCAGCCCCAGCATTTT.

The gene calls are TRBV6-1 and TRBJ2-1; 13 positions match TRBD2. Germline V gene sequence: CDR1 MNHNS, CDR2 SASEGT. The CDR3 is made up of 16 amino acids. Trimming cost V 1 base and J 9 bases; bases outside gene matches: 6. The CDR3 is CASSEGTSGRKREQFF. CDR3 sequence (DNA): TGTGCCAGCAGTGAAGGGACTAGCGGGAGAAAGCGTGAGCAGTTCTTC.

J is TRBJ1-1 and V is TRBV7-8; unclear D gene. The CDR3 covers 14 residues. Trimming shortened V by 5 bases and J by 0 bases, and 10 bases separated the two germline ends. Germline V gene lookup returns CDR1 SGHVS and CDR2 FQNEAQ. The CDR3, as DNA: TGTGCCAGCAGCCCCCGAGAGATGAACACTGAAGCTTTCTTT. This codes for CASSPREMNTEAFF.

This clone was seen just once. The gene calls are TRBV6-5 and TRBJ1-2, with 10 bases fitting TRBD1. Germline loops: CDR1 MNHEY, CDR2 SVGAGI. The CDR3 contains 14 residues. With 5 bases clipped from V and 4 bases from J, the junction kept 4 bases outside the gene matches. CDR3 loop: CASSGTGVGYGYTF. For the CDR3, the DNA is TGTGCCAGCAGTGGGACAGGGGTTGGCTATGGCTACACCTTC.

The chain employs TRBV14 and TRBJ1-1, with D possibly matching TRBD1 (5 bases). Looked up from germline, CDR1 is SGHDN and CDR2 is FVKESK. V shed 4 bases and J shed 0 bases, with 12 bases lying between them. There are 15 residues in the CDR3. The CDR3 loop reads CASSPQAGLNTEAFF. DNA of the CDR3: TGTGCCAGCAGCCCCCAGGCAGGGTTGAACACTGAAGCTTTCTTT.

In regard to this clone: Compared with germline, one end of the junction differs, possibly owing to a read error. The rearrangement links TRBV18 to TRBJ1-1, with 7 bases lining up with TRBD1. CDR1 and CDR2 (germline): KGHSH, LQKENI. The CDR3 has 18 amino acids. The CDR3 nucleotides read TGTGCCAGCTCCCCACAACACCAGACAGGGCCCATGAACACTGAAGCTTTCTTT. Translated: CASSPQHQTGPMNTEAFF.

This chain connects TRBV5-6 to TRBJ2-7, with 9 bases identical to TRBD1. V was pared by 3 bases and J by 0 bases, with 1 base of the junction left unmatched. This CDR3 is 14 amino acids long. The germline V gene encodes CDR1 SGHDT and CDR2 YYEEEE. The CDR3 bases are TGTGCCAGCAGCTGGACAGGGGTCTCCTACGAGCAGTACTTC. Its protein product is CASSWTGVSYEQYF. Using reference TRBV5-6 and TRBJ2-7 for the parts outside the CDR3, the full variable domain is DAGVTQSPTHLIKTRGQQVTLRCSPKSGHDTVSWYQQALGQGPQFIFQYYEEEERQRGNFPDRFSGHQFPNYSSELNVNALLLGDSALYLCASSWTGVSYEQYFGPGTRLTVT.

The chain combines TRBV6-5 with TRBJ1-6, with unresolved D. The CDR3 covers 15 residues. In germline, CDR1 is MNHEY, CDR2 SVGAGI. V lost 0 bases to trimming and J lost 8 bases, with 11 bases between them. The DNA for the CDR3 is TGTGCCAGCAGTTACTCCTCGGGGTACTATTCACCCCTCCACTTT. Its protein is CASSYSSGYYSPLHF.

V gene TRBV5-1 combines with J gene TRBJ2-7, with D perhaps matching TRBD1 (6 bases). The CDR3 consists of 14 residues. V gave up 0 bases and J gave up 2 bases, with 9 bases separating them. Germline V gives CDR1 SGHRS, CDR2 YFSETQ. The chain's CDR3 is CASSLGGQTYEQYF. The CDR3 bases are TGCGCCAGCAGCTTGGGGGGGCAGACCTACGAGCAGTACTTC.

This clone appeared once. This chain uses TRBV6-5 with TRBJ2-3; 8 bases fit TRBD2. The germline CDR1 and CDR2 sequences are MNHEY and SVGAGI. The length of the CDR3 is 15 residues. J gave up 8 bases and V 5 bases, and 12 bases lay outside the gene matches. The CDR3 DNA follows: TGTGCCAGCAGTCGCAATAGCGGGGCTGGGCTTACGCAGTATTTT. Translation gives CASSRNSGAGLTQYF.

The rearrangement links TRBV19 to TRBJ1-5, with unresolved D. CDR1 is LNHDA and CDR2 is SQIVND in the germline V gene (reference sequence). V was clipped by 5 bases and J by 12 bases, with 23 bases between them. There are 15 residues in the CDR3. The CDR3 nucleotides are TGTGCCAGTAGTTCGGCGGGTGGTCTCTATTCGCTCCAGCATTTT. Translated: CASSSAGGLYSLQHF.

This chain joins TRBV2 and TRBJ2-5; D gene ambiguous. Germline CDR1 is SNHLY and CDR2 is FYNNEI. The CDR3 runs to 13 residues. V lost 6 bases and J lost 1, with 9 bases in between. The CDR3 loop is CASSRDIQETQYF. The CDR3 bases are TGTGCCAGCAGCCGTGACATCCAAGAGACCCAGTACTTC. Complete variable domain (other parts from reference TRBV2 and TRBJ2-5): EPEVTQTPSHQVTQMGQEVILRCVPISNHLYFYWYRQILGQKVEFLVSFYNNEISEKSEIFDDQFSVERPDGSNFTLKIRSTKLEDSAMYFCASSRDIQETQYFGPGTRLLVL.

V usage is TRBV6-5 and J usage is TRBJ1-2; D perhaps matches TRBD1 (6 bases). The germline V gene has CDR1 MNHEY and CDR2 SVGAGI. V dropped 0 bases and J dropped 8 bases, with 13 bases sitting between them. The CDR3 runs 14 residues. CDR3 bases: TGTGCCAGCAGTTACTCAGGGGGGGACGGGGGCTACACCTTC. Protein sequence: CASSYSGGDGGYTF.

The rearrangement joins TRBV19 to TRBJ1-4; D gene uncertain. Between the trimmed V and J ends, which lost 0 bases and 5 bases, there was a span of 10 bases. The CDR3 totals 15 residues. Looked up from germline, CDR1 is LNHDA and CDR2 is SQIVND (reference sequence). CDR3 amino acids: CASSIDTVRNEKLFF. CDR3 bases: TGTGCCAGTAGTATAGATACGGTGAGGAATGAAAAACTGTTTTTT. Based on the CDR3 plus reference TRBV19 and TRBJ1-4, the full variable domain is DGGITQSPKYLFRKEGQNVTLSCEQNLNHDAMYWYRQDPGQGLRLIYYSQIVNDFQKGDIAEGYSVSREKKESFPLTVTSAQKNPTAFYLCASSIDTVRNEKLFFGSGTQLSVL.

The chain is built from TRBV5-1 and TRBJ1-1; 7 positions match TRBD1. The CDR3 is made up of 18 amino acids. Losses at the gene ends were 2 bases for V and 1 base for J; bases not matched to a gene: 14. Per the germline V gene, CDR1 is SGHRS and CDR2 is YFSETQ. CDR3: CASSFGGTGVGRNTEAFF. As DNA, the CDR3 is TGCGCCAGCAGCTTTGGTGGAACAGGGGTGGGTAGGAACACTGAAGCTTTCTTT.

The chain has TRBV15 and TRBJ1-1; TRBD1 might be the D (6 bases). V was cut by 5 bases and J by 0 bases, with 13 bases left in between. Germline-derived CDR1 and CDR2 are LNHNV and YYDKDF (reference sequence). The CDR3 totals 15 residues. The DNA for the CDR3 is TGTGCCACCAGCGTCTCAGGGGCGCTGAACACTGAAGCTTTCTTT. Encoded protein: CATSVSGALNTEAFF.

This chain uses TRBV7-9 with TRBJ1-2, with TRBD1 matching 9 bases. In germline, CDR1 is SEHNR, CDR2 FQNEAQ (reference sequence). This CDR3 is built from 15 residues. V shed 6 bases and J 2 bases; nucleotides not matched to a gene: 7. CDR3 nucleotides: TGTGCCAGCAGTTCGAGGACAGGGGTGAACTATGGCTACACCTTC. This encodes CASSSRTGVNYGYTF.

J is TRBJ2-5 and V is TRBV5-1; 15 bases map to TRBD2. The CDR3 is made up of 15 amino acids. V shed 6 bases, J shed 2 bases, and the junction held 2 bases outside the gene matches. Germline V lookup: CDR1 SGHRS, CDR2 YFSETQ. Written as DNA, the CDR3 is TGCGCCAGCAAGGGACTAGCGGGGGGACAAGAGACCCAGTACTTC. Translation gives CASKGLAGGQETQYF. The whole variable domain, remainder taken from reference TRBV5-1 and TRBJ2-5, is KAGVTQTPRYLIKTRGQQVTLSCSPISGHRSVSWYQQTPGQGLQFLFEYFSETQRNKGNFPGRFSGRQFSNSRSEMNVSTLELGDSALYLCASKGLAGGQETQYFGPGTRLLVL.

The V call is TRBV5-6, the J call TRBJ1-2; TRBD1 agrees at 9 bases. Germline V lookup: CDR1 SGHDT, CDR2 YYEEEE. Losses at the gene ends were 3 bases for V and 2 bases for J; bases not matched to a gene: 5. This CDR3 region has 15 residues. The CDR3 nucleotides are TGTGCCAGCAGCTCATCCGGGACAGGGAACTATGGCTACACCTTC. It specifies CASSSSGTGNYGYTF. The variable domain in full, completed from reference TRBV5-6 and TRBJ1-2, reads DAGVTQSPTHLIKTRGQQVTLRCSPKSGHDTVSWYQQALGQGPQFIFQYYEEEERQRGNFPDRFSGHQFPNYSSELNVNALLLGDSALYLCASSSSGTGNYGYTFGSGTRLTVV.

The chain combines TRBV7-9 with TRBJ2-5; TRBD2 aligns across 7 bases. Germline V gives CDR1 SEHNR, CDR2 FQNEAQ (reference sequence). There are 15 residues in the CDR3. Germline trimming cut 5 bases from V and 3 bases from J; bases unmatched to any gene: 9. CDR3 in DNA: TGTGCCAGCAGCGTGGCGGGGCGGGGGAAAGAGACCCAGTACTTC. Its translation: CASSVAGRGKETQYF.

This chain links TRBV2 with TRBJ2-5, with 11 bases aligning to TRBD2. CDR3 length: 13 amino acids. Germline V gene data show CDR1 as SNHLY and CDR2 as FYNNEI. Unmatched junction bases numbered 6, after V lost 8 bases and J lost 7 bases. The CDR3 sequence is CASRTTSGGTQYF. CDR3 nucleotide sequence: TGTGCCAGCCGCACAACTAGCGGGGGGACCCAGTACTTC.

The rearrangement links TRBV9 to TRBJ2-1, with 8 bases identical to TRBD2. V was clipped by 4 bases and J by 3 bases; unmatched bases: 6. CDR1 and CDR2 from the germline V gene are SGDLS and YYNGEE. The CDR3 consists of 15 residues. The CDR3 DNA reads as TGTGCCAGCAGCCGGGGGGGTTCTAGCTACAATGAGCAGTTCTTC. It translates to CASSRGGSSYNEQFF. Variable domain in full (rest from reference TRBV9 and TRBJ2-1): DSGVTQTPKHLITATGQRVTLRCSPRSGDLSVYWYQQSLDQGLQFLIQYYNGEERAKGNILERFSAQQFPDLHSELNLSSLELGDSALYFCASSRGGSSYNEQFFGPGTRLTVL.

Regarding this clone: Other DNA sequences of this sample code for an identical CDR3. Here the CDR3 DNA reads TGTGCCAGCAGTAGTGCCTCAACAGGGGACTATGGCTACACCTTC. This translates into CASSSASTGDYGYTF. This chain links TRBV2 with TRBJ1-2; 7 nucleotides line up with TRBD1. Trimming cost V 5 bases and J 3 bases; bases outside gene matches: 9. The CDR3 runs 15 residues. Germline CDR1 reads SNHLY; CDR2 reads FYNNEI.

The genes are TRBV9 and TRBJ1-4, with a weak D call TRBD1 (5 bases). The V end lost 0 bases, the J end lost 8 bases, and 14 bases lay between the germline ends. The V gene's germline CDR1 is SGDLS and CDR2 YYNGEE. This CDR3 region has 15 residues. This CDR3 is CASSVGRGVQEKLFF. The CDR3 DNA reads TGTGCCAGCAGCGTAGGGAGGGGAGTGCAGGAAAAACTGTTTTTT.

V gene TRBV2 combines with J gene TRBJ1-1; a weak D match, TRBD1 (5 bases). CDR1 and CDR2 (germline): SNHLY, FYNNEI. Trimming removed 11 bases at V and 1 base at J, with 26 bases between. The CDR3 runs 17 residues. CDR3 residues: CAFPPLGAGKTNTEAFF. CDR3 bases: TGTGCCTTTCCCCCTCTTGGGGCAGGGAAGACGAACACTGAAGCTTTCTTT.

The genes are TRBV11-2 and TRBJ2-2; the D gene is possibly TRBD1 (6 bases). This CDR3 comprises 14 residues. With 5 bases removed from V and 5 bases from J, the gap between germline ends came to 12 bases. The germline CDR1 and CDR2 sequences are SGHAT and FQNNGV. In DNA, the CDR3 is TGTGCCAGCAGCCCCGCGAGGGGGACCGGGGAGCTGTTTTTT. Encoded protein: CASSPARGTGELFF.

The chain links TRBV29-1 to TRBJ1-2, with D possibly matching TRBD1 (6 bases). The germline V gene encodes CDR1 SQVTM and CDR2 ANQGSEA. CDR3 length equals 14 residues. V lost 7 bases to trimming and J lost 1 base, with 16 bases between them. CDR3 DNA sequence: TGCAGCGCGACCCCGACAGGACTTAACTATGGCTACACCTTC. Protein: CSATPTGLNYGYTF.

V gene TRBV27 combines with J gene TRBJ1-1; no definite D call. This CDR3 contains 13 residues. Trimming took 1 base from V and 6 from J, leaving 9 bases between them. Germline V gives CDR1 MNHEY, CDR2 SMNVEV (reference sequence). The CDR3 DNA sequence: TGTGCCAGCAGTTTATTCGGTCCGGCTGAAGCTTTCTTT. It is translated as CASSLFGPAEAFF.

This clone was seen more than once but under ten times. The V gene is TRBV28, the J gene TRBJ2-1; 7 bases match TRBD2. J gave up 5 bases and V 5 bases, and 6 bases lay outside the gene matches. The CDR3 loop spans 14 amino acids. CDR1 and CDR2 from the germline V gene are MDHEN and SYDVKM. The CDR3 region has the DNA TGTGCCAGCAGTCTGACTAGCCCAAACAATGAGCAGTTCTTC. It specifies CASSLTSPNNEQFF.